Below, 6 T cell receptor beta chains from the same sample are listed, as sequenced in a study of T cell changes during pregnancy in multiple sclerosis. The protocol was immunoSEQ multiplex PCR, while the TCRdb copy is restricted to in-frame clones and leaves out a portion. This table has 89,000 or so clones, roughly nine tenths appearing once. Sample: PBMCs, taken in the first trimester of pregnancy. The receptors stem from a female donor in good health, serving as a control in a pregnancy study. Some clones in this sample may be carry-over from other donors' samples.

This rearrangement joins TRBV11-2 to TRBJ2-7; 9 bases fit TRBD1. The CDR3 length is 15 residues. V lost 5 bases to trimming and J lost 4 bases; unmatched junction nucleotides: 9. Germline assignment: CDR1 SGHAT and CDR2 FQNNGV. The CDR3 DNA follows: TGTGCCAGCAGCCTTTTTGTGGGACAGGGATACGAGCAGTACTTC. Translating gives CASSLFVGQGYEQYF.

The V call is TRBV14, the J call TRBJ2-2; 8 bases line up with TRBD1. CDR1 and CDR2 (germline): SGHDN, FVKESK. The CDR3 sequence is 15 residues long. With 2 bases clipped from V and 11 bases from J, the junction kept 10 bases outside the gene matches. For the CDR3, the DNA is TGTGCCAGCAGCCAAAGGACAGGGAGTTATGGCGAGCTGTTTTTT. The encoded protein is CASSQRTGSYGELFF.

The chain is built from TRBV5-1 and TRBJ2-7; D is perhaps TRBD2 (5 bases). Trimming cost V 0 bases and J 2 bases, with 15 bases left between them. CDR1 SGHRS and CDR2 YFSETQ come from the germline V gene. This CDR3 region has 16 residues. As DNA, the CDR3 is TGCGCCAGCAGCTTGGACGGAGCCGGGATTACCTACGAGCAGTACTTC. It codes for CASSLDGAGITYEQYF.

The V and J genes are TRBV4-3 and TRBJ2-1, with D maybe TRBD2 (5 bases). The CDR3 totals 15 residues. The germline V gene has CDR1 LGHNA and CDR2 YSLEER. The V end was cut by 0 bases, the J end by 2 bases, with 8 bases between. The CDR3 DNA reads as TGCGCCAGCAGCCAAGAAGCGGTAGCCTACAATGAGCAGTTCTTC. This encodes CASSQEAVAYNEQFF.

The chain carries TRBV4-1 and TRBJ2-3; the match to TRBD2 covers 10 bases. CDR1 is MGHRA and CDR2 is YSYEKL in the germline V gene. CDR3 length: 16 residues. V shed 6 bases, J shed 0 bases, and the junction held 6 bases outside the gene matches. The CDR3 DNA reads as TGCGCCAGCAGAGTAACTAGCGGGGCTAGCACAGATACGCAGTATTTT. It translates to CASRVTSGASTDTQYF.

The chain links TRBV4-3 to TRBJ1-1, with D unclear. V was cut by 0 bases and J by 1 base, with 6 bases left in between. Germline assignment: CDR1 LGHNA and CDR2 YSLEER. The length of the CDR3 is 14 residues. As DNA, the CDR3 is TGCGCCAGCAGCCAAGATACAGAGAACACTGAAGCTTTCTTT. This encodes CASSQDTENTEAFF.